Below are 30 T cell receptor beta chains sequenced from a single sample in a study of control samples from healthy donors and cancer patients. Clones were sequenced by immunoSEQ multiplex PCR, and TCRdb holds only the in-frame ones, with some missing. Found here are 150,000 to 200,000 clones, 88% of them singletons; the top ten hold under 2%. The sample consisted of blood. These receptors all come from a young man in good health.

The chain carries TRBV4-1 and TRBJ2-7, with D perhaps matching TRBD1 (6 bases). The germline CDR1 and CDR2 sequences are MGHRA and YSYEKL. V lost 5 bases and J lost 6, with 14 bases in between. The CDR3 totals 13 residues. CDR3 in amino acids: CASSAQGVGEQYF. The DNA for the CDR3 is TGCGCCAGCAGCGCACAGGGTGTGGGCGAGCAGTACTTC.

This chain joins TRBV5-4 and TRBJ1-1; 7 bases agree with TRBD1. This CDR3 contains 14 residues. The J segment lost 2 bases and the V segment lost 5 bases, leaving 6 bases of the junction unmatched. The germline CDR1 and CDR2 sequences are SGHNT and YYREEE (reference sequence). The CDR3 region is CASRVGQVNTEAFF. In DNA form, the CDR3 reads TGTGCCAGCAGGGTCGGACAGGTTAACACTGAAGCTTTCTTT.

V is TRBV27 and J is TRBJ1-6; D is perhaps TRBD1 (6 bases). From germline, CDR1 is MNHEY and CDR2 SMNVEV (reference sequence). CDR3 length: 15 amino acids. V lost 2 bases to trimming and J lost 5 bases, with 10 bases between them. The CDR3 reads CASSLVRTDNSPLHF. As DNA, the CDR3 is TGTGCCAGCAGTTTAGTAAGGACAGATAATTCACCCCTCCACTTT.

The genes are TRBV21-1 and TRBJ1-1. TRBV21-1 is reported as a pseudogene. This CDR3 is built from 13 residues. Here the CDR3 reads CASNWGLNTEAFF. The CDR3 DNA reads as TGTGCCAGCAATTGGGGGTTGAACACTGAAGCTTTCTTT.

This clone was recorded once. The rearrangement uses TRBV13 and TRBJ1-2, with D unclear. The V gene's germline CDR1 is PRHDT and CDR2 FYEKMQ (reference sequence). CDR3 length: 12 residues. Trimming removed 8 bases at V and 6 bases at J, with 13 bases between. Here the CDR3 reads CASARSGNGYTF. CDR3 nucleotide sequence: TGTGCCAGCGCCCGGTCTGGGAATGGCTACACCTTC.

This chain links TRBV5-8 with TRBJ1-5; D not resolved. The CDR3 sequence is 14 residues long. Germline V CDR1 and CDR2: SGHTS, YDEGEE. V was pared by 5 bases and J by 1 base, with 10 bases between. CDR3 in amino acids: CASSSSDSNQPQHF. CDR3 sequence (DNA): TGTGCCAGCAGTTCCTCGGACAGCAATCAGCCCCAGCATTTT.

V usage is TRBV28 and J usage is TRBJ1-1; D gene uncertain. This CDR3 has 14 residues. Trimming shortened V by 5 bases and J by 0 bases, and 10 bases separated the two germline ends. Germline lookup yields CDR1 MDHEN and CDR2 SYDVKM. The CDR3 spells CASSSRVLNTEAFF. Written as DNA, the CDR3 is TGTGCCAGCAGTAGCCGGGTTTTGAACACTGAAGCTTTCTTT.

This chain uses TRBV4-3 with TRBJ2-6; no firm D call. The CDR3 runs 19 residues. The germline CDR1 and CDR2 sequences are LGHNA and YSLEER. V was clipped by 0 bases and J by 2 bases, with 17 bases between them. The chain's CDR3 is CASSQDPPVDDTGANVLTF. The CDR3 DNA follows: TGCGCCAGCAGCCAAGACCCCCCCGTTGACGATACTGGGGCCAACGTCCTGACTTTC.

The V and J genes are TRBV18 and TRBJ1-4, with 9 bases identical to TRBD1. CDR1 KGHSH and CDR2 LQKENI come from the germline V gene. V lost 8 bases, J lost 8 bases, and 9 bases stayed unmatched. This CDR3 has 14 amino acids. The chain's CDR3 is CASTHRGQGEKLFF. The DNA for the CDR3 is TGTGCCAGCACCCACAGGGGGCAGGGCGAAAAACTGTTTTTT.

The V and J genes are TRBV7-2 and TRBJ2-7; unclear D gene. Trimming stripped 3 bases from V and 0 bases from J, with 12 bases between. The CDR3 runs 15 residues. Germline assignment: CDR1 SGHTA and CDR2 FQGNSA. CDR3 region: CASSLGPSNSYEQYF. CDR3 nucleotide sequence: TGTGCCAGCAGCTTGGGCCCGAGCAACTCCTACGAGCAGTACTTC.

The rearrangement uses TRBV5-6 and TRBJ1-4; TRBD1 might be the D (6 bases). Germline lookup yields CDR1 SGHDT and CDR2 YYEEEE. Trimming left V 1 base short and J 3 bases short, with 16 bases between. The length of the CDR3 is 17 residues. The CDR3, as DNA: TGTGCCAGCAGCTTGCGCTACAGGGACGGATCTAATGAAAAACTGTTTTTT. Protein product: CASSLRYRDGSNEKLFF.

Only one count was recorded for this clone. The chain has TRBV11-1 and TRBJ1-2; tentative D call: TRBD1 (5 bases). Germline V gene data show CDR1 as SGHAT and CDR2 as FQDESV (reference sequence). The ends were cut back, 3 bases at V and 5 bases at J, with 7 bases in the middle. The CDR3 length is 12 residues. For the CDR3, the DNA is TGTGCCAGCAGCTTTCGGGGGTATGGCTACACCTTC. As protein: CASSFRGYGYTF.

CDR3 DNA sequence: TGTGCCACCAGCATGGGGCGGGTAGCAACTAATGAAAAACTGTTTTTT. It specifies CATSMGRVATNEKLFF. The V call is TRBV15, the J call TRBJ1-4, with a possible D match to TRBD1 (5 bases). CDR3 length: 16 residues. The V gene lost 4 bases and the J gene lost 0 bases, with 12 bases spanning the gap. Germline CDR1 LNHNV, CDR2 YYDKDF (reference sequence).

The V gene is TRBV4-2, the J gene TRBJ1-3; 7 positions agree with TRBD1. The CDR3 runs 17 residues. From germline, CDR1 is LGHNA and CDR2 YNFKEQ. The ends lost 1 base at V and 0 bases at J; junction bases unmatched: 6. This chain's CDR3 is CASSQGLQGSSGNTIYF. CDR3 nucleotide sequence: TGTGCCAGCAGCCAAGGTCTACAGGGGAGCTCTGGAAACACCATATATTTT.

This clone was detected only once. The chain has TRBV6-2 or TRBV6-3 and TRBJ2-1; D is ambiguous. CDR1 MNHEY and CDR2 SVGEGT come from the germline V gene. V was pared by 6 bases and J by 3 bases, with 9 bases between. The CDR3 runs 13 residues. The CDR3 protein is CASSSVGYNEQFF. In nucleotides, the CDR3 is TGTGCCAGCAGCTCGGTCGGCTACAATGAGCAGTTCTTC.

A single count supports this clone. This chain links TRBV19 with TRBJ2-7, with TRBD1 matching 10 bases. Germline lookup yields CDR1 LNHDA and CDR2 SQIVND (reference sequence). Trimming at V came to 5 bases and at J to 6 bases, leaving 10 bases not matched to a gene. This CDR3 region has 15 residues. DNA for the CDR3: TGTGCCAGTAGTGGACGCCGGGACAGGGGTGTCGAGCAGTACTTC. Protein: CASSGRRDRGVEQYF.

The V and J genes are TRBV18 and TRBJ2-7; no clear D. Germline V gene data show CDR1 as KGHSH and CDR2 as LQKENI. This CDR3 spans 16 amino acids. Trimming took off 1 base at V and 3 bases at J, with 16 bases between the two ends. The CDR3 is CASSPLGQSTFYEQYF. The CDR3 nucleotides read TGTGCCAGCTCACCACTAGGCCAGAGTACCTTCTACGAGCAGTACTTC.

The chain carries TRBV19 and TRBJ1-3; a weak D match, TRBD1 (5 bases). Germline CDR1 and CDR2: LNHDA and SQIVND (reference sequence). The CDR3 runs 14 residues. V lost 4 bases and J 2 bases, leaving 9 bases between the germline ends. CDR3 sequence: CASSTGTTGNTIYF. The CDR3 coding sequence is TGTGCCAGTAGTACCGGGACCACTGGAAACACCATATATTTT.

This chain uses TRBV12-2 with TRBJ1-1. TRBV12-2 corresponds to a pseudogene. This CDR3 comprises 15 residues. The CDR3: CASRPFSARPREAFF. As DNA, the CDR3 is TGTGCAAGTCGCCCTTTTTCGGCCAGACCAAGGGAAGCTTTCTTT.

The rearrangement joins TRBV7-2 to TRBJ2-3, with D possibly matching TRBD2 (7 bases). V was cut by 5 bases and J by 2 bases, with 14 bases left in between. CDR1 is SGHTA and CDR2 is FQGNSA in the germline V gene. The CDR3 runs 15 residues. The CDR3 DNA sequence: TGTGCCAGCAGCCTCGGGGGGCCACTCACAGATACGCAGTATTTT. This sequence encodes CASSLGGPLTDTQYF.

The rearrangement joins TRBV4-1 to TRBJ2-7; 9 bases match TRBD1. The CDR3 spans 14 residues. From germline, CDR1 is MGHRA and CDR2 YSYEKL. Trimming took 3 bases from V and 5 from J; bases not matched to a gene: 5. The CDR3 region is CASSQDRGGNEQYF. In nucleotides, the CDR3 is TGCGCCAGCAGCCAGGACAGGGGAGGGAACGAGCAGTACTTC.

The chain is built from TRBV28 and TRBJ2-3; 8 nucleotides line up with TRBD2. There are 19 residues in the CDR3. V dropped 3 bases and J dropped 0; count of bases not matched to a gene: 14. Germline loops: CDR1 MDHEN, CDR2 SYDVKM. The CDR3 protein is CASSFLRVERGTSTDTQYF. The DNA for the CDR3 is TGTGCCAGCAGTTTCCTCAGGGTGGAGCGGGGGACTAGCACAGATACGCAGTATTTT.

The chain joins TRBV18 to TRBJ2-5; 8 bases match TRBD1. V lost 5 bases, J lost 5 bases, and 7 bases stayed unmatched. Germline V gene data show CDR1 as KGHSH and CDR2 as LQKENI. The CDR3 contains 14 residues. The CDR3 nucleotides are TGTGCCAGCTCAACCGGACAGGGTGGGGAGACCCAGTACTTC. It specifies CASSTGQGGETQYF.

The chain employs TRBV4-2 and TRBJ2-7, with 9 bases lining up with TRBD2. The V gene's germline CDR1 is LGHNA and CDR2 YNFKEQ. The length of the CDR3 is 15 residues. V lost 0 bases and J lost 3; bases outside the gene matches: 3. This CDR3 is CASSQEAAGGYEQYF. DNA of the CDR3: TGTGCCAGCAGCCAAGAGGCAGCGGGGGGCTACGAGCAGTACTTC.

The J gene is TRBJ2-3, the V gene TRBV9; D uncertain. Germline-derived CDR1 and CDR2 are SGDLS and YYNGEE. CDR3 length equals 14 residues. The ends were cut back, 3 bases at V and 5 bases at J, with 13 bases in the middle. CDR3 protein: CASSGRWSQDTQYF. CDR3 sequence (DNA): TGTGCCAGCAGCGGTCGGTGGTCTCAAGATACGCAGTATTTT.

J is TRBJ2-1 and V is TRBV7-9; D call uncertain. The CDR3 consists of 15 residues. The V gene's germline CDR1 is SEHNR and CDR2 FQNEAQ (reference sequence). Trimming removed 5 bases at V and 0 bases at J, with 11 bases between. Here the CDR3 reads CASSQDPSSYNEQFF. CDR3 nucleotide sequence: TGTGCCAGCAGCCAGGACCCGAGCTCCTACAATGAGCAGTTCTTC.

The rearrangement uses TRBV28 and TRBJ1-1; no definite D call. The CDR3 runs to 11 residues. The ends were cut back, 7 bases at V and 7 bases at J, with 10 bases in the middle. Germline V gene lookup returns CDR1 MDHEN and CDR2 SYDVKM. Here the CDR3 DNA reads TGTGCCAGCACCTCTGGCATTGAAGCTTTCTTT. Its translation: CASTSGIEAFF. The full variable domain, rest sourced from reference TRBV28 and TRBJ1-1, is DVKVTQSSRYLVKRTGEKVFLECVQDMDHENMFWYRQDPGLGLRLIYFSYDVKMKEKGDIPEGYSVSREKKERFSLILESASTNQTSMYLCASTSGIEAFFGQGTRLTVV.

Regarding this clone: Other DNA sequences in the same sample also yield this CDR3. The V and J genes are TRBV4-2 and TRBJ2-2; 9 bases align to TRBD1. Trimming at V came to 3 bases and at J to 1 base, leaving 3 bases not matched to a gene. Germline V gives CDR1 LGHNA, CDR2 YNFKEQ. The CDR3 totals 16 residues. The CDR3, as DNA: TGTGCCAGCAGCCAGCCGGACAGGGGGAACACCGGGGAGCTGTTTTTT. Translation: CASSQPDRGNTGELFF.

J is TRBJ2-2 and V is TRBV6-2 or TRBV6-3, with 8 bases identical to TRBD2. The CDR3 has 19 amino acids. The V segment lost 0 bases and the J segment 1 base; nucleotides outside the gene matches: 10. Germline loops: CDR1 MNHEY, CDR2 SVGEGT. The CDR3 DNA is TGTGCCAGCAGTTACTCGCTGCGGAGCGGGGGTTTGAACACCGGGGAGCTGTTTTTT. Translation gives CASSYSLRSGGLNTGELFF.

This chain connects TRBV28 to TRBJ2-3; 8 bases fit TRBD1. Losses at the gene ends were 5 bases for V and 0 bases for J; bases not matched to a gene: 7. The CDR3 runs 16 residues. Germline V lookup: CDR1 MDHEN, CDR2 SYDVKM. This chain's CDR3 is CASSRGQGASTDTQYF. The CDR3, as DNA: TGTGCCAGCAGTCGCGGACAGGGAGCTAGCACAGATACGCAGTATTTT.